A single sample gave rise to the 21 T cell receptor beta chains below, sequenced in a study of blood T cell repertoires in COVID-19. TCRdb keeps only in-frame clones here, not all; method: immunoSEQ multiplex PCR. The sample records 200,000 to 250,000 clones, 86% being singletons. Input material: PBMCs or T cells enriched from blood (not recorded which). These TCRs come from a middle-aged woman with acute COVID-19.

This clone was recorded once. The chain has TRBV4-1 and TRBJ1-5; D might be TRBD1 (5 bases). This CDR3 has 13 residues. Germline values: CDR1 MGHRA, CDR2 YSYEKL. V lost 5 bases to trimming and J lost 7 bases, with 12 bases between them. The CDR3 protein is CASSSVGGQPQHF. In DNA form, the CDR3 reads TGCGCCAGCAGCTCAGTCGGGGGACAGCCCCAGCATTTT.

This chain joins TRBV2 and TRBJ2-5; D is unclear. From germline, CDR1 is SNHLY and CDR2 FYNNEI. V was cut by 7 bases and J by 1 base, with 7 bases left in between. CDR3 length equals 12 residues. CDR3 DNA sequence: TGTGCCAGCATGGCAGGCCAAGAGACCCAGTACTTC. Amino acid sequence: CASMAGQETQYF. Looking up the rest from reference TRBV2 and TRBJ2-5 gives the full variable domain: EPEVTQTPSHQVTQMGQEVILRCVPISNHLYFYWYRQILGQKVEFLVSFYNNEISEKSEIFDDQFSVERPDGSNFTLKIRSTKLEDSAMYFCASMAGQETQYFGPGTRLLVL.

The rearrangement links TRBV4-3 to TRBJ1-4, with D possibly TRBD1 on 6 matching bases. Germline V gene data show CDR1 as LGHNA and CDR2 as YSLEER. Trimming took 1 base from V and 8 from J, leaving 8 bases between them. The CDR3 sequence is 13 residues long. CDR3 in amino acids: CASSQVRGEKLFF. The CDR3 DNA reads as TGCGCCAGCAGCCAAGTGAGGGGGGAAAAACTGTTTTTT.

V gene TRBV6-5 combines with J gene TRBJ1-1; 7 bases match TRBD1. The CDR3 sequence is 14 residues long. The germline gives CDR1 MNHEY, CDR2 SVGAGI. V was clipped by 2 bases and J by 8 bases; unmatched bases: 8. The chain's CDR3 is CASSYRDSRKEAFF. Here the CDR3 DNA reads TGTGCCAGCAGTTACAGGGACAGTCGTAAAGAAGCTTTCTTT.

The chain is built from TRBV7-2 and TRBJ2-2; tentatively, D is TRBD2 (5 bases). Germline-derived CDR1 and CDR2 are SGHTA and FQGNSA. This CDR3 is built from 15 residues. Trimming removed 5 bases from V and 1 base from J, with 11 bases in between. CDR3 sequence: CASSGMGRNTGELFF. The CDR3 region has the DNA TGTGCCAGCAGCGGGATGGGGAGGAACACCGGGGAGCTGTTTTTT.

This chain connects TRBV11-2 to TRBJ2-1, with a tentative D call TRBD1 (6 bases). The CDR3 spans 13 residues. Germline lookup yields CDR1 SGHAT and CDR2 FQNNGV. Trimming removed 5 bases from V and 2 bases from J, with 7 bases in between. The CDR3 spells CASSRDTYNEQFF. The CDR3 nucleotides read TGTGCCAGCAGCCGGGACACCTACAATGAGCAGTTCTTC. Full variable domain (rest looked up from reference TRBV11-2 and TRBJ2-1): EAGVAQSPRYKIIEKRQSVAFWCNPISGHATLYWYQQILGQGPKLLIQFQNNGVVDDSQLPKDRFSAERLKGVDSTLKIQPAKLEDSAVYLCASSRDTYNEQFFGPGTRLTVL.

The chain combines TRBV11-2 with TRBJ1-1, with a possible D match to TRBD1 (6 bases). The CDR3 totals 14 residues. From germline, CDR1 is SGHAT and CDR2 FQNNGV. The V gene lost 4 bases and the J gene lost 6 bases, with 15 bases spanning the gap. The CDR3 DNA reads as TGTGCCAGCAGCTCGTATACAGGGTTGGCTGAAGCTTTCTTT. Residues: CASSSYTGLAEAFF.

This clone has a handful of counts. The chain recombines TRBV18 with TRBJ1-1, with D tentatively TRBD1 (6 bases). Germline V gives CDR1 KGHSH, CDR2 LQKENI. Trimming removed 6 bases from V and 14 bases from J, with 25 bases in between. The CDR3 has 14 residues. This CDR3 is CASSAAGGALVAFF. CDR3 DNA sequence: TGTGCCAGCTCTGCCGCCGGGGGGGCGTTAGTTGCGTTCTTT.

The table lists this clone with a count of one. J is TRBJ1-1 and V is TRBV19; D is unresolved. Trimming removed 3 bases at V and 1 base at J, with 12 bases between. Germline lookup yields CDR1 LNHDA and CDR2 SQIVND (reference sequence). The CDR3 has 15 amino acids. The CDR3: CASSIFGRGNTEAFF. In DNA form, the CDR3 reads TGTGCCAGTAGTATTTTCGGACGGGGGAACACTGAAGCTTTCTTT.

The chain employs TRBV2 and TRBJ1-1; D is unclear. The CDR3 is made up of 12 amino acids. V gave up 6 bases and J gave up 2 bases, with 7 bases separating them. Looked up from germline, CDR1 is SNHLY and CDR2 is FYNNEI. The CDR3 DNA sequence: TGTGCCAGCAGGGTCGGTAACACTGAAGCTTTCTTT. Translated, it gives CASRVGNTEAFF.

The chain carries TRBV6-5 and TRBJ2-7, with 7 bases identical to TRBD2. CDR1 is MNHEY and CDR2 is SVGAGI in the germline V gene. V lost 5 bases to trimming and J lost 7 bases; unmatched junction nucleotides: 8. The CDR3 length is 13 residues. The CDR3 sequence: CASSIRTGREQYV. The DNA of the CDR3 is TGTGCCAGCAGTATCAGGACCGGGAGGGAGCAGTACGTC.

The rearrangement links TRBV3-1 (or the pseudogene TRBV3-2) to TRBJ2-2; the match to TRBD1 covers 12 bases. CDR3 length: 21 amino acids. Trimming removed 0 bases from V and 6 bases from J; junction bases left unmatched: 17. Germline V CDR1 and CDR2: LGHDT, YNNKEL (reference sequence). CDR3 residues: CASSQDLTTGTGGFRSGELFF. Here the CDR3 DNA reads TGTGCCAGCAGCCAAGATCTTACGACCGGGACAGGGGGCTTTAGGTCCGGGGAGCTGTTTTTT.

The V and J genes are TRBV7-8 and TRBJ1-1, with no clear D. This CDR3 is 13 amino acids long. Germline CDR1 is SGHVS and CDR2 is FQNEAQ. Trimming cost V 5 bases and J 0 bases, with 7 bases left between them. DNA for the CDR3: TGTGCCAGCAGCCCAAGCGTGAACACTGAAGCTTTCTTT. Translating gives CASSPSVNTEAFF.

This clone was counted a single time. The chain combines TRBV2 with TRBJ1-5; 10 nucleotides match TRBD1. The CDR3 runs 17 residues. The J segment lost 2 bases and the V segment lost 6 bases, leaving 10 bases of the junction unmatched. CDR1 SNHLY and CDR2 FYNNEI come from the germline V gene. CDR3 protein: CASSPGQGLTGNQPQHF. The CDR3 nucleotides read TGTGCCAGCAGCCCGGGACAGGGGTTAACGGGCAATCAGCCCCAGCATTTT. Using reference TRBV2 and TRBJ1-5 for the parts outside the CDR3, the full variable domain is EPEVTQTPSHQVTQMGQEVILRCVPISNHLYFYWYRQILGQKVEFLVSFYNNEISEKSEIFDDQFSVERPDGSNFTLKIRSTKLEDSAMYFCASSPGQGLTGNQPQHFGDGTRLSIL.

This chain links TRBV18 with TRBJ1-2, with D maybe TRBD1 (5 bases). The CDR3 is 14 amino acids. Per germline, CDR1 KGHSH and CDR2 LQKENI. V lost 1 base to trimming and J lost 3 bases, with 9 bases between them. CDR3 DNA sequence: TGTGCCAGCTCACCACTCAGGGCCGACTATGGCTACACCTTC. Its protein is CASSPLRADYGYTF.

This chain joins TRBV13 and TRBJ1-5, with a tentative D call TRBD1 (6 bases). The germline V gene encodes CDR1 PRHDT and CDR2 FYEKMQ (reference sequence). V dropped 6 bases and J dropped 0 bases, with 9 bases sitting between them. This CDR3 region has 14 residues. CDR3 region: CASSLGGSNQPQHF. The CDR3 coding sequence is TGTGCCAGCAGTCTAGGGGGTAGCAATCAGCCCCAGCATTTT.

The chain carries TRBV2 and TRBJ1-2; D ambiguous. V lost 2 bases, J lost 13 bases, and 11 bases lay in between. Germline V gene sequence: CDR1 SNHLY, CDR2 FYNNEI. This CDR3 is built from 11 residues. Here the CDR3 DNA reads TGTGCCAGCAGTGAATCATTTTGGAGCACCTTC. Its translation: CASSESFWSTF.

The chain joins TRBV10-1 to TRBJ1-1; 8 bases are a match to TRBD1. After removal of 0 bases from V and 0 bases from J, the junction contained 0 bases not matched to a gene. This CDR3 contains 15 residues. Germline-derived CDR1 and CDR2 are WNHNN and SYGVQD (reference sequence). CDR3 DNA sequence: TGCGCCAGCAGTGAGTCGACAGGGGTGAACACTGAAGCTTTCTTT. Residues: CASSESTGVNTEAFF.

The CDR3 sequence is CAISGTVGGDLTDTQYF. The DNA of the CDR3 is TGTGCCATCAGCGGGACAGTTGGGGGAGACTTAACAGATACGCAGTATTTT. This chain uses TRBV10-3 with TRBJ2-3, with TRBD1 matching 7 bases. CDR1 is ENHRY, CDR2 SYGVKD, per germline. V lost 6 bases to trimming and J lost 3 bases; unmatched junction nucleotides: 15. This CDR3 spans 17 amino acids.

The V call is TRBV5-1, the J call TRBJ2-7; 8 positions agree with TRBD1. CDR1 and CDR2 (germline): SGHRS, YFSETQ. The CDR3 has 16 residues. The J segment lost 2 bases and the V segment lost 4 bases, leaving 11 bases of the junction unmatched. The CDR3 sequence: CASSPGQARYAYEQYF. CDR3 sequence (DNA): TGCGCCAGCAGCCCGGGACAGGCCCGATACGCCTACGAGCAGTACTTC. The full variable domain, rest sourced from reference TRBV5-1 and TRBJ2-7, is KAGVTQTPRYLIKTRGQQVTLSCSPISGHRSVSWYQQTPGQGLQFLFEYFSETQRNKGNFPGRFSGRQFSNSRSEMNVSTLELGDSALYLCASSPGQARYAYEQYFGPGTRLTVT.

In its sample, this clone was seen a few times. The CDR3 region is CASSLGQGANTGELFF. For the CDR3, the DNA is TGTGCCAGCAGCTTGGGACAGGGGGCAAACACCGGGGAGCTGTTTTTT. The chain joins TRBV11-3 to TRBJ2-2, with 12 bases identical to TRBD1. CDR1 SGHNT and CDR2 YENEEA come from the germline V gene. The junction had 1 base not matched to a gene; V was cut back by 3 bases and J by 2 bases. The CDR3 is 16 residues long.